The present entry profiles one T cell receptor beta chain with its context. The table came from immunoSEQ multiplex PCR; TCRdb's copy has only in-frame clones and leaves some out. Of more than 70,000 clones in the sample, around 90% were seen once. This entry comes from a study of PD-1 blockade in classical Hodgkin lymphoma. Each patient experienced a relapse that followed autologous stem cell transplantation, and brentuximab vedotin exposure varied. The V gene's germline CDR1 is LGHNT and CDR2 FRNRAP. Trimming stripped 3 bases from V and 1 base from J, with 7 bases between. The CDR3 runs 14 residues.

This sequence joins TRBV12-5 and TRBJ1-5; the D gene is possibly TRBD1 (5 bases). The source material was peripheral blood mononuclear cells (PBMCs), sampled before the second cycle of nivolumab. This receptor was taken from a human donor with classical Hodgkin lymphoma. CDR3 in amino acids: CASGFGTSNQPQHF. The CDR3 nucleotides read TGTGCTAGTGGTTTCGGGACCAGCAATCAGCCCCAGCATTTT.